This TCR beta chain was obtained from a study of T cell responses to AZD1222 COVID-19 vaccine. Study as a whole: Doses given second, at about 4 or about 12 weeks, were pooled. Study outcomes and limitations: Close to half of all spike-specific TCRs reportedly target regions of the variants that are unmutated. Possibly, clonal diversity was underestimated; donors were largely white British and included more females.

Here immunoSEQ multiplex PCR was the method, and the copy in TCRdb shows in-frame clones only, minus some. The repertoire consists of some 140,000 clones, with 85% to 95% occurring once and the leading ten covering 1.6%. Note on this clone: Antigen: not known.

Germline CDR1 is SGHTA and CDR2 is FQGNSA. With 1 base removed from V and 2 bases from J, the gap between germline ends came to 11 bases. This CDR3 has 15 residues. The sample consisted of peripheral blood, taken on day 0 of AZD1222 vaccination. This TCR came from an adult in good health. This chain joins TRBV7-2 and TRBJ1-2, with a tentative D call TRBD1 (5 bases). The CDR3: CASSLEHRKNYGYTF. In nucleotides, the CDR3 is TGTGCCAGCAGCTTAGAACACAGGAAGAACTATGGCTACACCTTC.